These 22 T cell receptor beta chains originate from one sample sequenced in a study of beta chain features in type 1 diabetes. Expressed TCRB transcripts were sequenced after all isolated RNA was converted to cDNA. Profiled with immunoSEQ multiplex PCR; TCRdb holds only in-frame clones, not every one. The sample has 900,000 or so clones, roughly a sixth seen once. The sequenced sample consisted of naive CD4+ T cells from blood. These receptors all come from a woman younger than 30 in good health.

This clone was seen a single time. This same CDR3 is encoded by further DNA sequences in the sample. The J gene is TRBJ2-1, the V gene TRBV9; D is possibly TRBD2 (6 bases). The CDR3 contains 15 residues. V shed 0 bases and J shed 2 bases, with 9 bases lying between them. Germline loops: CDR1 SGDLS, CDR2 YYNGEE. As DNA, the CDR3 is TGTGCCAGCAGCGTAGTCGGGGGACCCTACAATGAGCAGTTCTTC. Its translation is CASSVVGGPYNEQFF.

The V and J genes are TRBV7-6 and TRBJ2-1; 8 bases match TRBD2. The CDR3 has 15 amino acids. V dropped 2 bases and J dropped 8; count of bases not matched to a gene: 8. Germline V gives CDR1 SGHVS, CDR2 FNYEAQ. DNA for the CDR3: TGTGCCAGCAGCTTACCAGCGGGAGTGTCCCATGAGCAGTTCTTC. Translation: CASSLPAGVSHEQFF.

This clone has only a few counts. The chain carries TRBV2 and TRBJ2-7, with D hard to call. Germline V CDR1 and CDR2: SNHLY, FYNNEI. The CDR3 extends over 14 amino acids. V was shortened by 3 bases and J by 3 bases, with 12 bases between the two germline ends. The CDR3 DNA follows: TGTGCCAGCAGTGATTTACAGCCATACTACGAGCAGTACTTC. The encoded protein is CASSDLQPYYEQYF. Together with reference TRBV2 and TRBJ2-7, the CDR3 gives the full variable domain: EPEVTQTPSHQVTQMGQEVILRCVPISNHLYFYWYRQILGQKVEFLVSFYNNEISEKSEIFDDQFSVERPDGSNFTLKIRSTKLEDSAMYFCASSDLQPYYEQYFGPGTRLTVT.

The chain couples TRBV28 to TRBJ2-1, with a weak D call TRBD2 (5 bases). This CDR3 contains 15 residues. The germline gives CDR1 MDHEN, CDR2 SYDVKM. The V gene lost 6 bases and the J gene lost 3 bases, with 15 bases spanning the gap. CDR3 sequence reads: CASRGSGKVYNEQFF. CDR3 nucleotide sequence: TGTGCCAGCAGGGGGAGTGGCAAGGTCTACAATGAGCAGTTCTTC.

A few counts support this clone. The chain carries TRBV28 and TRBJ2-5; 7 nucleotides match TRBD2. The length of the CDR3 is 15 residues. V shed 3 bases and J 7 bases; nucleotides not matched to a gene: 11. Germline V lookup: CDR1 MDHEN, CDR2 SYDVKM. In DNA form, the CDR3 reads TGTGCCAGCAGTTTCGGCAGGGCTGGGGGGGGGACCCAGTACTTC. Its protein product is CASSFGRAGGGTQYF. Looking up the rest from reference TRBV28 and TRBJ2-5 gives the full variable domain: DVKVTQSSRYLVKRTGEKVFLECVQDMDHENMFWYRQDPGLGLRLIYFSYDVKMKEKGDIPEGYSVSREKKERFSLILESASTNQTSMYLCASSFGRAGGGTQYFGPGTRLLVL.

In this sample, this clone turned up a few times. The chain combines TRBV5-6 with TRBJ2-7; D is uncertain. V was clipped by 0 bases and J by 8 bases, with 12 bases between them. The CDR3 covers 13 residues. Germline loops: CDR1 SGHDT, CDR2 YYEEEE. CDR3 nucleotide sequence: TGTGCCAGCAGCTTGGGGTCGGGTTACAAGCAGTACTTC. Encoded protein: CASSLGSGYKQYF.

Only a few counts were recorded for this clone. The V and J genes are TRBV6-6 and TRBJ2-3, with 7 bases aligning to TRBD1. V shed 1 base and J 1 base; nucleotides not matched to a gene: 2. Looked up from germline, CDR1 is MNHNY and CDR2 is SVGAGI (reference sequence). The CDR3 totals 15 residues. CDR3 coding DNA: TGTGCCAGCAGTTACTGGCAGGGGGGCACAGATACGCAGTATTTT. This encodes CASSYWQGGTDTQYF.

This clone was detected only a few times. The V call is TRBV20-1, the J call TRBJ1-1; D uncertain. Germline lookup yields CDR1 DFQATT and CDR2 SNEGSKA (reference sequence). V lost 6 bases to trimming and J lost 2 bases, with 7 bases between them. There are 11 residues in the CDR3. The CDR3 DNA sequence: TGCAGTGCCTATCGAAACACTGAAGCTTTCTTT. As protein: CSAYRNTEAFF.

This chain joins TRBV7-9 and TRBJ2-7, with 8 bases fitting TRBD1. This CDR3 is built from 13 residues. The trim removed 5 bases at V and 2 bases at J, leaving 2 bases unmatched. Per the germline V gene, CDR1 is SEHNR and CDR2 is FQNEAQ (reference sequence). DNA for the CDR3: TGTGCCAGCAGCATGGGACAGGCCTACGAGCAGTACTTC. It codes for CASSMGQAYEQYF.

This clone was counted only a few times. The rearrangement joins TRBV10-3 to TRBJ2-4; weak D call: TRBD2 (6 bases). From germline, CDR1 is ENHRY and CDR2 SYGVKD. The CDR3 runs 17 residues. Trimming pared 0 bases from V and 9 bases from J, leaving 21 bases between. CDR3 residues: CAISESPIRDGGRIQYF. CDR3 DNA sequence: TGTGCCATCAGTGAGTCCCCAATCCGGGACGGGGGACGCATTCAGTACTTC.

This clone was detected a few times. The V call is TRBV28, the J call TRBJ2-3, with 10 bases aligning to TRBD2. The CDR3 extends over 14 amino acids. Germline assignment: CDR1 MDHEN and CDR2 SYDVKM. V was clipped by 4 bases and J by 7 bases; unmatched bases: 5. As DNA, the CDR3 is TGTGCCAGCAGTTCTGGGACTAGCGCCAATACGCAGTATTTT. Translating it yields CASSSGTSANTQYF.

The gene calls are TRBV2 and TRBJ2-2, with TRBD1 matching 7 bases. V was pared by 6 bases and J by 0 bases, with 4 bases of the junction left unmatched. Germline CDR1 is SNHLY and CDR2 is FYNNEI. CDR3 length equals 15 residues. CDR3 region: CASRRGPTNTGELFF. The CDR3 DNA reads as TGTGCCAGCAGGAGGGGGCCTACGAACACCGGGGAGCTGTTTTTT.

CDR3 region: CASSDVTVNQPQHF. CDR3 nucleotides: TGCGCCAGCAGTGATGTGACGGTTAATCAGCCCCAGCATTTT. The gene calls are TRBV10-2 and TRBJ1-5, with no clear D. The germline V and J ends were trimmed by 3 bases and 4 bases, with 10 bases remaining between them. The CDR3 is 14 amino acids. Germline assignment: CDR1 WSHSY and CDR2 SAAADI.

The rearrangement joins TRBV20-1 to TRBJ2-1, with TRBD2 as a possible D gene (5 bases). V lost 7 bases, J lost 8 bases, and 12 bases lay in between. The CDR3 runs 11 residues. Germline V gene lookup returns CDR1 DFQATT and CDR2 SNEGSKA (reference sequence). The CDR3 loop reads CSGSARDEQFF. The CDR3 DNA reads TGCAGTGGCAGTGCGAGGGATGAGCAGTTCTTC.

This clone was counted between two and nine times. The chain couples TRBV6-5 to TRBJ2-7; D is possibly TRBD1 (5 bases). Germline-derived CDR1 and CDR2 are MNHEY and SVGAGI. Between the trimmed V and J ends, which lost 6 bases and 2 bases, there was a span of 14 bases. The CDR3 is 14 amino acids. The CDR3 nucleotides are TGTGCCAGCAGCCCAAAGACAGAACCCTACGAGCAGTACTTC. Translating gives CASSPKTEPYEQYF.

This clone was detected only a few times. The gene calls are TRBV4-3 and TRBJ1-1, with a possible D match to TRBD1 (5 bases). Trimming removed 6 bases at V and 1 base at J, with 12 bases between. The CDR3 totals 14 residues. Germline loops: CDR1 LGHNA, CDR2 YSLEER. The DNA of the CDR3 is TGCGCCAGCAGGTTAGGGGTTGGGAACACTGAAGCTTTCTTT. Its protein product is CASRLGVGNTEAFF.

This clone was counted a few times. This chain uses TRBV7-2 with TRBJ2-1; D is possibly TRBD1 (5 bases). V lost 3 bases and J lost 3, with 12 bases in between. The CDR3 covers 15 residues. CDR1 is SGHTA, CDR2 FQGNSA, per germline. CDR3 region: CASSFLGASYNEQFF. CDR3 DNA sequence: TGTGCCAGCAGCTTTTTAGGGGCTAGCTACAATGAGCAGTTCTTC.

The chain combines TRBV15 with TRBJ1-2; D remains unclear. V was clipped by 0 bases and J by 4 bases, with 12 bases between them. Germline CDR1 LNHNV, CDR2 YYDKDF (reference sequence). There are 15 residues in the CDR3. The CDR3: CATSRDTQRPYGYTF. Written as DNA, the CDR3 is TGTGCCACCAGCAGAGATACCCAAAGACCCTATGGCTACACCTTC.

In DNA form, the CDR3 reads TGTGCCAGCAGTTACCCCTATAGCGGGAATATTTACGAGCAGTACTTC. It codes for CASSYPYSGNIYEQYF. V usage is TRBV6-6 and J usage is TRBJ2-7; the match to TRBD2 covers 8 bases. The germline V gene has CDR1 MNHNY and CDR2 SVGAGI (reference sequence). There are 16 residues in the CDR3. The ends lost 2 bases at V and 4 bases at J; junction bases unmatched: 10.

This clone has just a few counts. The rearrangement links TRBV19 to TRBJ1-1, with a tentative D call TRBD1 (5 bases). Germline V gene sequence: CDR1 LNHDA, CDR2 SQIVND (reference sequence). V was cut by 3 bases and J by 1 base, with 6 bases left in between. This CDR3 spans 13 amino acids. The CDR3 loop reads CASSIRENTEAFF. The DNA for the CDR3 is TGTGCCAGTAGTATCAGGGAGAACACTGAAGCTTTCTTT. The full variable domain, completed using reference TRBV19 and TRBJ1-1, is DGGITQSPKYLFRKEGQNVTLSCEQNLNHDAMYWYRQDPGQGLRLIYYSQIVNDFQKGDIAEGYSVSREKKESFPLTVTSAQKNPTAFYLCASSIRENTEAFFGQGTRLTVV.

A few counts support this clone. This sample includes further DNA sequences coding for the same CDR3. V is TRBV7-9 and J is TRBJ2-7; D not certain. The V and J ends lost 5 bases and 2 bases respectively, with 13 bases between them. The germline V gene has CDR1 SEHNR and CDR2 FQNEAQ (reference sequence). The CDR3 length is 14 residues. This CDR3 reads CASSPRSGPYEQYF. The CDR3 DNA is TGTGCCAGCAGCCCTCGGAGTGGCCCCTACGAGCAGTACTTC.

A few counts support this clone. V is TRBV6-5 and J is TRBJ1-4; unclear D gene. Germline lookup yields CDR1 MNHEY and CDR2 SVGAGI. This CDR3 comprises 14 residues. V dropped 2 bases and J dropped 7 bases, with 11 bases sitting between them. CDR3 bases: TGTGCCAGCAGTTACGGAGGGAGGTTTGAAAAACTGTTTTTT. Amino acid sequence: CASSYGGRFEKLFF.